The source of this TCR beta chain is a study of blood T cell repertoires in COVID-19. In the study overall: There were acute and convalescent COVID-19 samples, and they came from the United States, Italy and Spain. Sources were T cells, B-cell-depleted T cells, or PBMCs; the material itself was cDNA or gDNA.

Per the study methods: Estimation of nucleated cell counts was performed using reference gene primer amplification. The protocol was immunoSEQ multiplex PCR, while the TCRdb copy is restricted to in-frame clones and leaves out a portion. The V and J calls and clone size are taken from that table; D and trimming were inferred from the DNA. Of tens of thousands of clones in the sample, roughly 80% were seen once. CDR1 is MNHNY and CDR2 is SVGAGI in the germline V gene (reference sequence). The V end lost 2 bases, the J end lost 8 bases, and 18 bases lay between the germline ends. CDR3 length: 15 residues.

The TCR originated in a woman in her sixties or seventies with acute or convalescent COVID-19. The V call is TRBV6-6, the J call TRBJ1-2; D is possibly TRBD1 (5 bases). Sequenced input: peripheral blood. The CDR3 is CASSYLSRDREGYTF. Written as DNA, the CDR3 is TGTGCCAGCAGTTACCTATCCAGGGACCGGGAGGGCTACACCTTC.